This T cell receptor (beta chain) is from a study of regulatory dendritic cells for organ transplantation. General study points: Naive CD4+ and CD8+ repertoires were highly diverse; memory CD8+ was most oligoclonal.

The method was immunoSEQ multiplex PCR; TCRdb's version includes in-frame clones alone and lacks a portion of them. The table records around 19,000 clones, roughly 88% of them present only once. The CDR3 runs to 15 residues. Trimming shortened V by 7 bases and J by 1 base, and 16 bases separated the two germline ends. CDR1 and CDR2 from the germline V gene are SGHTA and FQGNSA. Sorted subsets were CFSE-labeled and cultured approximately 5 days with allogeneic dendritic cells. Details on this clone: What it recognizes is unknown.

The chain joins TRBV7-2 to TRBJ1-1, with D perhaps matching TRBD1 (5 bases). Sequencing was done on a sample of naive CD4+ T cells from blood cultured with regulatory dendritic cells. This sample's subset: CD45RA+ naive T cells. The source of this sequence is a human donor in good health. The CDR3: CASTLVGVGNTEAFF. CDR3 bases: TGTGCCAGCACCCTAGTGGGGGTAGGGAACACTGAAGCTTTCTTT. The full variable domain, its missing parts supplied by reference TRBV7-2 and TRBJ1-1, is GAGVSQSPSNKVTEKGKDVELRCDPISGHTALYWYRQSLGQGLEFLIYFQGNSAPDKSGLPSDRFSAERTGGSVSTLTIQRTQQEDSAVYLCASTLVGVGNTEAFFGQGTRLTVV.